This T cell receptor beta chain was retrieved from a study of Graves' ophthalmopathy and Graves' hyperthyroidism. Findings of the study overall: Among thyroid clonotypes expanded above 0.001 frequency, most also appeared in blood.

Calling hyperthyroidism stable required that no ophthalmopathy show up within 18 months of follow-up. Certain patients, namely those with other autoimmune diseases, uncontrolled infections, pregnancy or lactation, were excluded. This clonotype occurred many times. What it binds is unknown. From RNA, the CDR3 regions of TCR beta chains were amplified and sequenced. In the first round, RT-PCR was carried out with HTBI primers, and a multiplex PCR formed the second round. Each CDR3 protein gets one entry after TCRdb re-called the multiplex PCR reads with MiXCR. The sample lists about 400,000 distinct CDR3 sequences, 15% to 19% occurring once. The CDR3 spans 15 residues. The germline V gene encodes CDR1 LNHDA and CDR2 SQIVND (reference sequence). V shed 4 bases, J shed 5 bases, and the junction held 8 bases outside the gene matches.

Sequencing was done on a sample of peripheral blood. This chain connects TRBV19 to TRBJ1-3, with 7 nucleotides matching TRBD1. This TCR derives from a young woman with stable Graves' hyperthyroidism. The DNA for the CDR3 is TGTGCCAGTAGTAAACAGGGGCATCGTAGAAACACCATATATTTT. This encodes CASSKQGHRRNTIYF.